This is a list of T cell receptor beta chains from one sample in a study of T-cell reconstitution after alpha-beta-depleted transplantation in children. TCRdb processed the PCR reads anew with MiXCR; each CDR3 protein has one entry. Of hundreds of thousands of distinct CDR3 sequences listed, around 10% are singletons. The sample in question was peripheral blood, obtained 180 days after TCRalphabeta/CD19-depleted stem cell transplant. Source of these receptors: a male patient under 10 years old who had a stem cell transplant for chronic granulomatous disease, so the T cells may come from the graft donor. The CDR3 runs from the conserved cysteine through the conserved F or W. The D gene is left open where the match is weak. The listing skips clone size in some rows; elsewhere it reads once, few, many or a size class.

v_call: TRBV15; d_call: NA; clone_size: many; cdr3_length: 15; j_call: TRBJ2-5; cdr3_nt: TGTGCCACCAGCAGAGATCGGGGCAGGGCGGAGACCCAGTACTTC; cdr3_aa: CATSRDRGRAETQYF
v_call: TRBV9; d_call: NA; clone_size: many; cdr3_length: 14; j_call: TRBJ2-5; cdr3_nt: TGTGCCAGCAGCATGGTCCCCAACGGGGAGACCCAGTACTTC; cdr3_aa: CASSMVPNGETQYF
v_call: TRBV20-1; d_call: NA; clone_size: many; cdr3_length: 13; j_call: TRBJ1-5; cdr3_nt: TGCAGTGCTATTCAAACGAGCAATCAGCCCCAGCATTTT; cdr3_aa: CSAIQTSNQPQHF
v_call: TRBV12-3/TRBV12-4; d_call: TRBD2; clone_size: many; cdr3_length: 15; j_call: TRBJ2-7; cdr3_nt: TGTGCCAGCAGTTCTTTGGGAGCGGGAGGGTTGGAGCAGTACTTC; cdr3_aa: CASSSLGAGGLEQYF
v_call: TRBV7-9; d_call: TRBD1; clone_size: NA; cdr3_length: 16; j_call: TRBJ1-2; cdr3_nt: TGTGCCAGCAGCTTGGCCAGGGGGCGATTAGACTATGGCTACACCTTC; cdr3_aa: CASSLARGRLDYGYTF
v_call: TRBV12-3/TRBV12-4; d_call: TRBD2; clone_size: many; cdr3_length: 15; j_call: TRBJ2-2; cdr3_nt: TGTGCCAGCAGTTCTCTAGCGGGACGAACCGGGGAGCTGTTTTTT; cdr3_aa: CASSSLAGRTGELFF
v_call: TRBV20-1; d_call: TRBD1; clone_size: many; cdr3_length: 15; j_call: TRBJ2-7; cdr3_nt: TGCAGTGCTCTTGAACCGGGACAGTACTCCTACGAGCAGTACTTC; cdr3_aa: CSALEPGQYSYEQYF
v_call: TRBV20-1; d_call: NA; clone_size: many; cdr3_length: 12; j_call: TRBJ1-4; cdr3_nt: TGCAGTGCGGCAGGGCCTAATGAAAAACTGTTTTTT; cdr3_aa: CSAAGPNEKLFF
v_call: TRBV20-1; d_call: NA; clone_size: many; cdr3_length: 15; j_call: TRBJ2-7; cdr3_nt: TGCAGTGCTACACCCAATCCCAAAAACTCCTACGAGCAGTACTTC; cdr3_aa: CSATPNPKNSYEQYF
v_call: TRBV7-9; d_call: NA; clone_size: many; cdr3_length: 14; j_call: TRBJ1-4; cdr3_nt: TGTGCCAGCAGCTTGCGAGGGGCCGGGGAAAAACTGTTTTTT; cdr3_aa: CASSLRGAGEKLFF
v_call: TRBV6-1; d_call: TRBD1; clone_size: many; cdr3_length: 15; j_call: TRBJ1-4; cdr3_nt: TGTGCCAGCAGTGTAGACAGGGTGCCTAATGAAAAACTGTTTTTT; cdr3_aa: CASSVDRVPNEKLFF
v_call: TRBV5-1; d_call: NA; clone_size: many; cdr3_length: 16; j_call: TRBJ2-5; cdr3_nt: TGCGCCAGCAGCTCCGCCCCTTCTCGGATAAAAGAGACCCAGTACTTC; cdr3_aa: CASSSAPSRIKETQYF
v_call: TRBV29-1; d_call: NA; clone_size: many; cdr3_length: 14; j_call: TRBJ2-7; cdr3_nt: TGCAGCGTTGAAGAGTGGAGACGGCCCGGGGAGCAGTACTTC; cdr3_aa: CSVEEWRRPGEQYF
v_call: TRBV10-3; d_call: TRBD1; clone_size: many; cdr3_length: 13; j_call: TRBJ2-5; cdr3_nt: TGTGCCATCGGGACAGGGGTACAGGAGACCCAGTACTTC; cdr3_aa: CAIGTGVQETQYF
v_call: TRBV28; d_call: TRBD1; clone_size: many; cdr3_length: 14; j_call: TRBJ1-4; cdr3_nt: TGTGCCAGCAGTTTACAGGGGGCGGCTGAAAAACTGTTTTTT; cdr3_aa: CASSLQGAAEKLFF
v_call: TRBV18; d_call: NA; clone_size: many; cdr3_length: 13; j_call: TRBJ1-4; cdr3_nt: TGTGCCAGCTCACCACCTACCGGGGAAAAACTGTTTTTT; cdr3_aa: CASSPPTGEKLFF
v_call: TRBV4-1; d_call: TRBD2; clone_size: NA; cdr3_length: 19; j_call: TRBJ2-2; cdr3_nt: TGCGCCAGCAGCCAAGAGTTCTCGGGGGGGCAGGGGAACACCGGGGAGCTGTTTTTT; cdr3_aa: CASSQEFSGGQGNTGELFF
v_call: TRBV19; d_call: TRBD1; clone_size: many; cdr3_length: 15; j_call: TRBJ2-7; cdr3_nt: TGTGCCAGTAGTATACTGGACAGGGGGATCAACGAGCAGTACTTC; cdr3_aa: CASSILDRGINEQYF
v_call: TRBV14; d_call: TRBD2; clone_size: few; cdr3_length: 16; j_call: TRBJ2-3; cdr3_nt: TGTGCCAGCAGCCACGGGACTAGCGGGACCATAACCACGCAGTATTTT; cdr3_aa: CASSHGTSGTITTQYF
v_call: TRBV20-1; d_call: NA; clone_size: many; cdr3_length: 15; j_call: TRBJ2-5; cdr3_nt: TGCAGTGCTAGTAAATTTGGGGGGGGGGCGGAGACCCAGTACTTC; cdr3_aa: CSASKFGGGAETQYF
v_call: TRBV6-2/TRBV6-3; d_call: NA; clone_size: many; cdr3_length: 15; j_call: TRBJ2-4; cdr3_nt: TGTGCCAGCAGTTACTCCGACAAAGCCAAAAACATTCAGTACTTC; cdr3_aa: CASSYSDKAKNIQYF
v_call: TRBV7-2; d_call: NA; clone_size: few; cdr3_length: 17; j_call: TRBJ2-1; cdr3_nt: TGTGCCAGCAGCTTCCCGGGAATGGTCCAGGCCTACAATGAGCAGTTCTTC; cdr3_aa: CASSFPGMVQAYNEQFF
v_call: TRBV10-3; d_call: NA; clone_size: many; cdr3_length: 11; j_call: TRBJ1-3; cdr3_nt: TGTGCCATCAGAGTTGGAAACACCATATATTTT; cdr3_aa: CAIRVGNTIYF
v_call: TRBV28; d_call: NA; clone_size: few; cdr3_length: 11; j_call: TRBJ2-2; cdr3_nt: TGTGCCAGCAGTCACCTCAGGGAGCTGTTTTTT; cdr3_aa: CASSHLRELFF
v_call: TRBV4-2; d_call: TRBD2; clone_size: many; cdr3_length: 19; j_call: TRBJ2-7; cdr3_nt: TGTGCCAGCAGCCATACCCTGGCGTGGTCCGGGACTAGTGTCTACGAGCAGTACTTC; cdr3_aa: CASSHTLAWSGTSVYEQYF
v_call: TRBV28; d_call: TRBD1; clone_size: many; cdr3_length: 15; j_call: TRBJ2-5; cdr3_nt: TGTGCCAGCAGTTTACCTTACAGGGGCCAAGAGACCCAGTACTTC; cdr3_aa: CASSLPYRGQETQYF
v_call: TRBV5-1; d_call: TRBD1; clone_size: many; cdr3_length: 15; j_call: TRBJ2-3; cdr3_nt: TGCGCCAGCAGCCCACATGGGACAGACACAGATACGCAGTATTTT; cdr3_aa: CASSPHGTDTDTQYF
v_call: TRBV20-1; d_call: TRBD2; clone_size: NA; cdr3_length: 14; j_call: TRBJ2-5; cdr3_nt: TGCAGTGCTCGGACTAGCGGAGACCAAGAGACCCAGTACTTC; cdr3_aa: CSARTSGDQETQYF
v_call: TRBV7-2; d_call: NA; clone_size: large; cdr3_length: 17; j_call: TRBJ2-7; cdr3_nt: TGTGCCAGCAGCTTATACGGAGGTTGGGGACCCTCCTACGAGCAGTACTTC; cdr3_aa: CASSLYGGWGPSYEQYF
v_call: TRBV4-3; d_call: TRBD2; clone_size: many; cdr3_length: 16; j_call: TRBJ2-5; cdr3_nt: TGCGCCAGCAGCCAAGACCTAGCGGGGGACCAAGAGACCCAGTACTTC; cdr3_aa: CASSQDLAGDQETQYF
v_call: TRBV5-1; d_call: TRBD2; clone_size: many; cdr3_length: 16; j_call: TRBJ2-1; cdr3_nt: TGCGCCAGCAGCTTTGCGGCGGGACTAGTATTGGATGAGCAGTTCTTC; cdr3_aa: CASSFAAGLVLDEQFF
v_call: TRBV7-2; d_call: TRBD1; clone_size: few; cdr3_length: 15; j_call: TRBJ1-1; cdr3_nt: TGTGCCAGCAGCTTAGGGACAGGGAAGAACACTGAAGCTTTCTTT; cdr3_aa: CASSLGTGKNTEAFF
v_call: TRBV5-1; d_call: NA; clone_size: many; cdr3_length: 16; j_call: TRBJ1-2; cdr3_nt: TGCGCCAGCAGCTTGAACGGGGGCGCGGGACCTTCAGGCTACACCTTC; cdr3_aa: CASSLNGGAGPSGYTF
v_call: TRBV5-1; d_call: NA; clone_size: many; cdr3_length: 18; j_call: TRBJ1-4; cdr3_nt: TGCGCCAGCAGCTTGTCGTTAGCAGGGGCAGATCCGGGGGGAAAACTGTTTTTT; cdr3_aa: CASSLSLAGADPGGKLFF
v_call: TRBV12-3/TRBV12-4; d_call: NA; clone_size: many; cdr3_length: 14; j_call: TRBJ2-1; cdr3_nt: TGTGCCAGCTCCGGTATTAAGTCGTACAATGAGCAGTTCTTC; cdr3_aa: CASSGIKSYNEQFF
v_call: TRBV27; d_call: TRBD2; clone_size: many; cdr3_length: 12; j_call: TRBJ2-3; cdr3_nt: TGTGCCACGCGATGGGAGGGAGATACGCAGTATTTT; cdr3_aa: CATRWEGDTQYF
v_call: TRBV18; d_call: TRBD1; clone_size: few; cdr3_length: 13; j_call: TRBJ2-7; cdr3_nt: TGTGCCAGCTCACCAGACAGGGTAAACGAGCAGTACTTC; cdr3_aa: CASSPDRVNEQYF
v_call: TRBV20-1; d_call: NA; clone_size: NA; cdr3_length: 13; j_call: TRBJ2-1; cdr3_nt: TGCAGTGCTAGAGGGACTGTATACAATGAGCAGTTCTTC; cdr3_aa: CSARGTVYNEQFF
v_call: TRBV10-3; d_call: NA; clone_size: many; cdr3_length: 14; j_call: TRBJ2-1; cdr3_nt: TGTGCCATCAGTGAGCCGATCAGGGGTGCTGAGCAGTTCTTC; cdr3_aa: CAISEPIRGAEQFF
v_call: TRBV12-3/TRBV12-4; d_call: TRBD1; clone_size: many; cdr3_length: 14; j_call: TRBJ2-1; cdr3_nt: TGTGCCAGCAGACTTGGGACAGAGGGGAATGAGCAGTTCTTC; cdr3_aa: CASRLGTEGNEQFF
v_call: TRBV20-1; d_call: NA; clone_size: many; cdr3_length: 11; j_call: TRBJ2-3; cdr3_nt: TGCAGTGCTAGAGATGTGAACCCCGCGTATTTT; cdr3_aa: CSARDVNPAYF
v_call: TRBV5-1; d_call: NA; clone_size: NA; cdr3_length: 14; j_call: TRBJ1-1; cdr3_nt: TGCGCCGGCAGCTTGCAGGGACCGAACACTGAAGCTTTCTTT; cdr3_aa: CAGSLQGPNTEAFF
v_call: TRBV12-3/TRBV12-4; d_call: TRBD1; clone_size: many; cdr3_length: 15; j_call: TRBJ1-5; cdr3_nt: TGTGCCAGCAGTCCCAGACAGGGAGAAAATCAGCCCCAGCATTTT; cdr3_aa: CASSPRQGENQPQHF
v_call: TRBV12-3/TRBV12-4; d_call: TRBD2; clone_size: many; cdr3_length: 14; j_call: TRBJ2-7; cdr3_nt: TGTGCCAGCAGTTCGCGACTAGCTGGGTACGAGCAGTACTTC; cdr3_aa: CASSSRLAGYEQYF
v_call: TRBV29-1; d_call: NA; clone_size: many; cdr3_length: 15; j_call: TRBJ2-1; cdr3_nt: TGCAGCGTCGAAAAACAGGGCAGCTCCTACAATGAGCAGTTCTTC; cdr3_aa: CSVEKQGSSYNEQFF
v_call: TRBV7-2; d_call: TRBD1; clone_size: many; cdr3_length: 15; j_call: TRBJ2-5; cdr3_nt: TGTGCCAGCAGCGAAGATTCGACAGGGCAAGAGACCCAGTACTTC; cdr3_aa: CASSEDSTGQETQYF
v_call: TRBV7-3; d_call: TRBD2; clone_size: many; cdr3_length: 18; j_call: TRBJ2-3; cdr3_nt: TGTGCCAGCAGCTTAAATCGGGGGGGACTAGGAGGCACAGATACGCAGTATTTT; cdr3_aa: CASSLNRGGLGGTDTQYF
v_call: TRBV27; d_call: NA; clone_size: many; cdr3_length: 14; j_call: TRBJ2-5; cdr3_nt: TGTGCCAGCAGTTTATCCGGCTTGAGAGAGACCCAGTACTTC; cdr3_aa: CASSLSGLRETQYF